Listed below are T cell receptor beta chains from one sample, sequenced in a study of blood T cell repertoires in COVID-19. Clones were read by immunoSEQ multiplex PCR, and TCRdb kept only the in-frame ones, dropping some. The sample contains about 160,000 clones, more than 70% of which appear only once. The sample comprised PBMCs or T cells enriched from blood (not recorded which). The receptors come from a man aged 55-75 years who had recovered from COVID-19. The CDR3 runs from the conserved cysteine through the conserved F or W. The order of the fields is J gene, CDR3 length, V gene, clone size, D gene, CDR3 protein, CDR3 DNA. The D gene is left open where the match is weak. Where a row states a size, it is once, few, many or the class of an expanded clone; other rows omit it.

j_call: TRBJ2-2
cdr3_length: 15
v_call: TRBV10-3
clone_size: .
d_call: TRBD1
cdr3_aa: CAISGTGPNTGELFF
cdr3_nt: TGTGCCATTTCCGGGACAGGGCCGAACACCGGGGAGCTGTTTTTT

j_call: TRBJ1-1
cdr3_length: 13
v_call: TRBV4-2
clone_size: .
d_call: .
cdr3_aa: CASSQDLGGKAFF
cdr3_nt: TGTGCCAGCAGCCAAGATTTGGGAGGGAAAGCTTTCTTT

j_call: TRBJ2-7
cdr3_length: 16
v_call: TRBV6-1
clone_size: .
d_call: .
cdr3_aa: CASSEEPQAGYYEQYF
cdr3_nt: TGTGCCAGCAGTGAAGAGCCCCAGGCGGGGTACTACGAGCAGTACTTC

j_call: TRBJ2-3
cdr3_length: 12
v_call: TRBV3-1/TRBV3-2
clone_size: .
d_call: .
cdr3_aa: CASSQYQDTQYF
cdr3_nt: TGTGCCAGCAGCCAATATCAGGATACGCAGTATTTT

j_call: TRBJ2-1
cdr3_length: 13
v_call: TRBV19
clone_size: .
d_call: TRBD2
cdr3_aa: CASKGLAGDEQFF
cdr3_nt: TGTGCCAGTAAGGGACTAGCCGGGGATGAGCAGTTCTTC

j_call: TRBJ2-2
cdr3_length: 16
v_call: TRBV24-1
clone_size: .
d_call: TRBD1
cdr3_aa: CATSEPTGGNTGELFF
cdr3_nt: TGTGCCACCAGTGAGCCGACAGGGGGGAACACCGGGGAGCTGTTTTTT

j_call: TRBJ2-3
cdr3_length: 17
v_call: TRBV2
clone_size: few
d_call: TRBD2
cdr3_aa: CASSGPGTRGDTDTQYF
cdr3_nt: TGTGCCAGCAGTGGCCCGGGGACTAGAGGGGACACAGATACGCAGTATTTT

j_call: TRBJ2-7
cdr3_length: 20
v_call: TRBV7-8
clone_size: once
d_call: TRBD1
cdr3_aa: CASSLARFRGPSNRASEQYF
cdr3_nt: TGTGCCAGCAGCTTAGCTCGATTTAGGGGGCCCAGCAACAGGGCATCCGAGCAGTACTTC

j_call: TRBJ1-3
cdr3_length: 14
v_call: TRBV7-8
clone_size: .
d_call: TRBD1
cdr3_aa: CASSPTYRGDTIYF
cdr3_nt: TGTGCCAGCAGCCCGACCTACAGGGGCGACACCATATATTTT

j_call: TRBJ2-7
cdr3_length: 14
v_call: TRBV7-9
clone_size: .
d_call: .
cdr3_aa: CASRGGDRGHEQYF
cdr3_nt: TGTGCCAGCAGAGGGGGAGACAGAGGCCACGAGCAGTACTTC

j_call: TRBJ2-3
cdr3_length: 13
v_call: TRBV29-1
clone_size: .
d_call: .
cdr3_aa: CSVGNRAADTQYF
cdr3_nt: TGCAGCGTTGGTAACAGGGCCGCAGATACGCAGTATTTT

j_call: TRBJ2-2
cdr3_length: 14
v_call: TRBV11-3
clone_size: .
d_call: .
cdr3_aa: CASSRTVNTGELFF
cdr3_nt: TGTGCCAGCTCACGGACAGTGAACACCGGGGAGCTGTTTTTT

j_call: TRBJ2-3
cdr3_length: 16
v_call: TRBV5-1
clone_size: few
d_call: TRBD2
cdr3_aa: CASSPVLAGDPDTQYF
cdr3_nt: TGCGCCAGCAGCCCGGTACTAGCGGGGGACCCAGATACGCAGTATTTT

j_call: TRBJ2-3
cdr3_length: 14
v_call: TRBV6-5
clone_size: .
d_call: TRBD1
cdr3_aa: CASRDRGRKDTQYF
cdr3_nt: TGTGCCAGCAGGGACAGGGGGCGAAAAGATACGCAGTATTTT

j_call: TRBJ2-7
cdr3_length: 14
v_call: TRBV6-5
clone_size: .
d_call: .
cdr3_aa: CASSIQGPFGEQYF
cdr3_nt: TGTGCCAGCAGTATTCAGGGGCCCTTCGGAGAGCAGTACTTC

j_call: TRBJ2-2
cdr3_length: 17
v_call: TRBV4-2
clone_size: .
d_call: .
cdr3_aa: CASSPPQAGPNTGELFF
cdr3_nt: TGTGCCAGCAGCCCCCCCCAGGCGGGACCAAACACCGGGGAGCTGTTTTTT

j_call: TRBJ1-3
cdr3_length: 13
v_call: TRBV29-1
clone_size: .
d_call: .
cdr3_aa: CSVELTVGNTIYF
cdr3_nt: TGCAGCGTTGAACTGACAGTCGGAAACACCATATATTTT

j_call: TRBJ1-3
cdr3_length: 15
v_call: TRBV27
clone_size: .
d_call: .
cdr3_aa: CASSPRDTNGNTIYF
cdr3_nt: TGTGCCAGCAGTCCAAGGGACACCAATGGAAACACCATATATTTT

j_call: TRBJ1-4
cdr3_length: 15
v_call: TRBV5-1
clone_size: .
d_call: TRBD1
cdr3_aa: CASSLAEGAGEKLFF
cdr3_nt: TGCGCCAGCAGCTTGGCGGAGGGGGCGGGTGAAAAACTGTTTTTT

j_call: TRBJ2-7
cdr3_length: 14
v_call: TRBV28
clone_size: .
d_call: TRBD2
cdr3_aa: CASNLAGGSYEQYF
cdr3_nt: TGTGCCAGCAATTTAGCGGGAGGGTCCTACGAGCAGTACTTC

j_call: TRBJ2-7
cdr3_length: 16
v_call: TRBV19
clone_size: .
d_call: TRBD2
cdr3_aa: CASSIAASGRAYEQYF
cdr3_nt: TGTGCCAGTAGTATAGCCGCTAGCGGGAGAGCCTACGAGCAGTACTTC

j_call: TRBJ1-5
cdr3_length: 15
v_call: TRBV28
clone_size: .
d_call: TRBD1
cdr3_aa: CASSKPGQGRQPQHF
cdr3_nt: TGTGCCAGCAGTAAACCGGGACAGGGGCGTCAGCCCCAGCATTTT

j_call: TRBJ1-4
cdr3_length: 14
v_call: TRBV28
clone_size: .
d_call: TRBD1
cdr3_aa: CASVNRGLVEKLFF
cdr3_nt: TGTGCCAGCGTAAACAGGGGCCTGGTGGAAAAACTGTTTTTT

j_call: TRBJ1-6
cdr3_length: 15
v_call: TRBV2
clone_size: .
d_call: TRBD1
cdr3_aa: CASSVKLTGDSPLHF
cdr3_nt: TGTGCCAGCAGTGTTAAGTTAACAGGGGATTCACCCCTCCACTTT

j_call: TRBJ1-6
cdr3_length: 14
v_call: TRBV28
clone_size: .
d_call: .
cdr3_aa: CASSGGSYNSPLHF
cdr3_nt: TGTGCCAGCAGCGGGGGGTCCTATAATTCACCCCTCCACTTT

j_call: TRBJ1-1
cdr3_length: 13
v_call: TRBV29-1
clone_size: .
d_call: TRBD1
cdr3_aa: CSVVQGARYEAFF
cdr3_nt: TGCAGCGTTGTTCAGGGGGCGCGTTATGAAGCTTTCTTT

j_call: TRBJ2-5
cdr3_length: 14
v_call: TRBV9
clone_size: .
d_call: .
cdr3_aa: CASSVGGGEETQYF
cdr3_nt: TGTGCCAGCAGCGTAGGGGGAGGAGAAGAGACCCAGTACTTC

j_call: TRBJ2-1
cdr3_length: 13
v_call: TRBV29-1
clone_size: .
d_call: TRBD1
cdr3_aa: CSGDRGNVDEQFF
cdr3_nt: TGCAGCGGAGACAGGGGCAACGTCGATGAGCAGTTCTTC

j_call: TRBJ1-5
cdr3_length: 16
v_call: TRBV28
clone_size: .
d_call: .
cdr3_aa: CASSLWSQGWNQPQHF
cdr3_nt: TGTGCCAGCAGTTTATGGAGCCAGGGTTGGAATCAGCCCCAGCATTTT

j_call: TRBJ1-4
cdr3_length: 15
v_call: TRBV2
clone_size: .
d_call: .
cdr3_aa: CASSAAGRTNEKLFF
cdr3_nt: TGTGCCAGCAGCGCTGCAGGGCGGACTAATGAAAAACTGTTTTTT

j_call: TRBJ2-3
cdr3_length: 14
v_call: TRBV2
clone_size: .
d_call: TRBD1
cdr3_aa: CASTPGQDTDTQYF
cdr3_nt: TGTGCCAGCACCCCCGGACAGGACACAGATACGCAGTATTTT

j_call: TRBJ1-4
cdr3_length: 14
v_call: TRBV5-1
clone_size: .
d_call: .
cdr3_aa: CASSFRATNEKLFF
cdr3_nt: TGCGCCAGCAGCTTCCGGGCAACTAATGAAAAACTGTTTTTT

j_call: TRBJ2-2
cdr3_length: 13
v_call: TRBV5-1
clone_size: .
d_call: .
cdr3_aa: CASTQTVTGELFF
cdr3_nt: TGCGCCAGCACCCAGACAGTCACCGGGGAGCTGTTTTTT

j_call: TRBJ1-3
cdr3_length: 16
v_call: TRBV6-5
clone_size: .
d_call: .
cdr3_aa: CASSYSAEISGNTIYF
cdr3_nt: TGTGCCAGCAGTTACTCGGCGGAGATCTCTGGAAACACCATATATTTT

j_call: TRBJ2-7
cdr3_length: 16
v_call: TRBV10-3
clone_size: .
d_call: TRBD1
cdr3_aa: CAISAVQGEYLYEQYF
cdr3_nt: TGTGCCATCAGTGCAGTACAGGGGGAGTACCTCTACGAGCAGTACTTC

j_call: TRBJ1-1
cdr3_length: 13
v_call: TRBV3-1/TRBV3-2
clone_size: .
d_call: .
cdr3_aa: CASSQGGRPEAFF
cdr3_nt: TGTGCCAGCAGCCAAGGTGGCAGGCCTGAAGCTTTCTTT

j_call: TRBJ1-5
cdr3_length: 17
v_call: TRBV2
clone_size: few
d_call: .
cdr3_aa: CASSLRPHTISNQPQHF
cdr3_nt: TGTGCCAGCAGTCTCCGTCCCCACACCATTAGCAATCAGCCCCAGCATTTT

j_call: TRBJ1-1
cdr3_length: 15
v_call: TRBV7-8
clone_size: .
d_call: TRBD1
cdr3_aa: CASRAQDRVNTEAFF
cdr3_nt: TGTGCCAGCAGGGCCCAAGACAGGGTAAACACTGAAGCTTTCTTT

j_call: TRBJ1-2
cdr3_length: 12
v_call: TRBV7-9
clone_size: .
d_call: .
cdr3_aa: CASSLDSYGYTF
cdr3_nt: TGTGCCAGCAGCCTTGACAGCTATGGCTACACCTTC